The 21 T cell receptor beta chains below were found in one sample sequenced in a study of T cell responses to AZD1222 COVID-19 vaccine. Produced via immunoSEQ multiplex PCR; TCRdb's table is partial and in-frame only. This table has tens of thousands of clones, around 80% appearing once. The sample here was peripheral blood, taken 28 days after the second AZD1222 dose. These receptors all come from an adult who received the AZD1222 COVID-19 vaccine.

For the CDR3, the DNA is TGTGCCAGTAGTATCTCTCAGGGTGGAAGCAATCAGCCCCAGCATTTT. As protein: CASSISQGGSNQPQHF. The J gene is TRBJ1-5, the V gene TRBV19; TRBD1 is a possible D gene (5 bases). CDR1 and CDR2 (germline): LNHDA, SQIVND (reference sequence). The CDR3 has 16 amino acids. V was shortened by 3 bases and J by 1 base, with 13 bases between the two germline ends.

The chain combines TRBV5-1 with TRBJ2-7, with TRBD1 as a possible D gene (6 bases). The V end was cut by 4 bases, the J end by 2 bases, with 34 bases between. The CDR3 spans 21 residues. Germline V gene lookup returns CDR1 SGHRS and CDR2 YFSETQ. The CDR3 spells CASSIQTTSVTHWTVPYEQYF. CDR3 coding DNA: TGCGCCAGCAGCATCCAAACTACCTCCGTGACTCACTGGACAGTCCCCTACGAGCAGTACTTC.

The chain has TRBV29-1 and TRBJ2-5, with 9 bases that match TRBD1. Germline CDR1 SQVTM, CDR2 ANQGSEA. The CDR3 sequence is 13 residues long. The J segment lost 9 bases and the V segment lost 4 bases, leaving 9 bases of the junction unmatched. The CDR3 reads CSVVATGGLAQYF. As DNA, the CDR3 is TGCAGCGTTGTTGCTACAGGGGGCTTGGCCCAGTACTTC.

The chain employs TRBV7-2 and TRBJ2-4, with TRBD2 matching over 13 bases. Germline trimming cut 2 bases from V and 9 bases from J; bases unmatched to any gene: 7. Germline CDR1 is SGHTA and CDR2 is FQGNSA. The CDR3 is 16 amino acids. The CDR3 sequence: CASSLFALAGGSIQYF. Written as DNA, the CDR3 is TGTGCCAGCAGCTTATTCGCACTAGCGGGGGGGAGCATTCAGTACTTC.

This clone was recorded only once. The rearrangement uses TRBV28 and TRBJ2-7; 8 positions match TRBD1. The CDR3 sequence is 12 residues long. The germline CDR1 and CDR2 sequences are MDHEN and SYDVKM. V lost 8 bases to trimming and J lost 4 bases; unmatched junction nucleotides: 4. The chain's CDR3 is CASQQGGYEQYF. In DNA form, the CDR3 reads TGTGCCAGCCAACAGGGGGGATACGAGCAGTACTTC.

This clone was picked up one time. J is TRBJ2-5 and V is TRBV20-1; 12 bases match TRBD1. Germline loops: CDR1 DFQATT, CDR2 SNEGSKA (reference sequence). This CDR3 contains 16 residues. Unmatched junction bases numbered 9, after V lost 3 bases and J lost 4 bases. Written as DNA, the CDR3 is TGCAGTGCTAGTGATCCGGGACAGGGGGCGCGAGAGACCCAGTACTTC. Its translation: CSASDPGQGARETQYF.

The rearrangement links TRBV12-2 to TRBJ2-3; the table's D call of TRBD1 was not tested on the DNA. TRBV12-2 counts as a pseudogene. The CDR3 extends over 14 amino acids. The CDR3 protein is CASLRDSLTDTQYF. The CDR3 DNA is TGTGCTTCCCTCCGGGACAGCCTCACAGATACGCAGTATTTT.

This chain uses TRBV6-5 with TRBJ1-1, with 10 nucleotides matching TRBD1. Germline V CDR1 and CDR2: MNHEY, SVGAGI. This CDR3 spans 14 amino acids. The ends lost 8 bases at V and 7 bases at J; junction bases unmatched: 10. For the CDR3, the DNA is TGTGCCAGCCGGTGGGACAGGGGATCGGGTGAAGCTTTCTTT. It yields the protein CASRWDRGSGEAFF.

The J gene is TRBJ2-1, the V gene TRBV4-2, with unresolved D. CDR1 LGHNA and CDR2 YNFKEQ come from the germline V gene. Trimming shortened V by 0 bases and J by 6 bases, and 3 bases separated the two germline ends. The CDR3 extends over 12 amino acids. CDR3: CASSQDGNEQFF. The CDR3 region has the DNA TGTGCCAGCAGCCAAGATGGCAATGAGCAGTTCTTC.

The chain combines TRBV2 with TRBJ2-7; D is unresolved. Germline V gene data show CDR1 as SNHLY and CDR2 as FYNNEI. The CDR3 is 12 amino acids. The germline V and J ends were trimmed by 3 bases and 3 bases, with 6 bases remaining between them. The CDR3 DNA reads TGTGCCAGCAGTGATATGCGCTACGAGCAGTACTTC. Its translation: CASSDMRYEQYF.

J is TRBJ1-2 and V is TRBV11-1; D perhaps matches TRBD1 (5 bases). V gave up 3 bases and J gave up 3 bases, with 11 bases separating them. Germline V gene sequence: CDR1 SGHAT, CDR2 FQDESV (reference sequence). CDR3 length equals 14 residues. CDR3 residues: CASSFSGTDYGYTF. The CDR3 region has the DNA TGTGCCAGCAGCTTCTCCGGGACGGACTATGGCTACACCTTC.

The chain has TRBV11-1 and TRBJ1-2; 7 bases fit TRBD1. The CDR3 covers 15 residues. The V gene's germline CDR1 is SGHAT and CDR2 FQDESV (reference sequence). The V segment lost 3 bases and the J segment 1 base; nucleotides outside the gene matches: 5. CDR3 sequence: CASSFDRVDNYGYTF. Here the CDR3 DNA reads TGTGCCAGCAGCTTCGACAGGGTCGATAACTATGGCTACACCTTC.

The chain uses TRBV7-3 and TRBJ2-7, with 10 bases that match TRBD1. This CDR3 spans 13 amino acids. Germline-derived CDR1 and CDR2 are SGHTA and FQGTGA. V shed 3 bases, J shed 6 bases, and the junction held 2 bases outside the gene matches. This chain's CDR3 is CASSLDRGGEQYF. CDR3 coding DNA: TGTGCCAGCAGCTTGGACAGGGGGGGCGAGCAGTACTTC.

The chain combines TRBV29-1 with TRBJ2-3; possibly TRBD1 or TRBD2 for D (5 bases each). V was pared by 5 bases and J by 6 bases, with 12 bases between. The germline CDR1 and CDR2 sequences are SQVTM and ANQGSEA. The CDR3 is 12 residues long. CDR3 DNA sequence: TGCAGCGTTCAAGGGGTAGCGGATACGCAGTATTTT. Its protein product is CSVQGVADTQYF.

J is TRBJ1-3 and V is TRBV28, with no clear D. Between the trimmed V and J ends, which lost 6 bases and 3 bases, there was a span of 15 bases. The germline CDR1 and CDR2 sequences are MDHEN and SYDVKM. There are 15 residues in the CDR3. CDR3 residues: CASSDHQDDGNTIYF. The CDR3 DNA reads as TGTGCCAGCAGCGATCACCAGGATGATGGAAACACCATATATTTT.

This chain's CDR3 is CASSSYRLTGELFF. The CDR3 DNA is TGTGCCAGCAGTTCTTACAGGTTAACCGGGGAGCTGTTTTTT. V and J are TRBV7-2 and TRBJ2-2; weak D call: TRBD1 (5 bases). V lost 6 bases and J lost 5, with 13 bases in between. Germline lookup yields CDR1 SGHTA and CDR2 FQGNSA. The CDR3 is 14 residues long.

The J gene is TRBJ1-1, the V gene TRBV5-1; tentative D call: TRBD1 (6 bases). Germline loops: CDR1 SGHRS, CDR2 YFSETQ. Trimming stripped 5 bases from V and 4 bases from J, with 12 bases between. This CDR3 is built from 13 residues. CDR3: CASRELTGTEAFF. In DNA, the CDR3 is TGCGCCAGCAGAGAACTGACAGGCACTGAAGCTTTCTTT.

The CDR3 here is CASSYSMYSNQPQHF. CDR3 nucleotide sequence: TGTGCCAGCAGTTACTCGATGTATAGCAATCAGCCCCAGCATTTT. The rearrangement links TRBV6-2 or TRBV6-3 to TRBJ1-5; no clear D. The CDR3 length is 15 residues. Deletions cut 0 bases from V and 0 bases from J, with 6 bases between. Germline CDR1 and CDR2: MNHEY and SVGEGT.

The chain couples TRBV7-2 to TRBJ2-3; D is possibly TRBD2 (6 bases). This CDR3 contains 16 residues. CDR1 SGHTA and CDR2 FQGNSA come from the germline V gene. Trimming left V 1 base short and J 4 bases short, with 15 bases between. CDR3 in DNA: TGTGCCAGCAGCTTAGGTCTAGGAGGGAGGTCAGATACGCAGTATTTT. Translating it yields CASSLGLGGRSDTQYF. Full variable domain (outside the CDR3, taken from reference TRBV7-2 and TRBJ2-3): GAGVSQSPSNKVTEKGKDVELRCDPISGHTALYWYRQSLGQGLEFLIYFQGNSAPDKSGLPSDRFSAERTGGSVSTLTIQRTQQEDSAVYLCASSLGLGGRSDTQYFGPGTRLTVL.

The rearrangement uses TRBV10-1 and TRBJ1-1; D gene uncertain. The CDR3 is made up of 12 amino acids. Trimming pared 4 bases from V and 5 bases from J, leaving 8 bases between. The germline CDR1 and CDR2 sequences are WNHNN and SYGVQD (reference sequence). As DNA, the CDR3 is TGCGCCAGCAGTGCCTCGGGGACTGAAGCTTTCTTT. Its translation is CASSASGTEAFF.

Here the CDR3 reads CASSPTGENTEAFF. The CDR3 DNA reads TGTGCCAGCTCACCAACAGGGGAGAACACTGAAGCTTTCTTT. The V call is TRBV18, the J call TRBJ1-1, with 7 bases that match TRBD1. Germline V gene data show CDR1 as KGHSH and CDR2 as LQKENI. V was clipped by 2 bases and J by 1 base; unmatched bases: 1. The CDR3 is 14 amino acids.